Below, 22 T cell receptor beta chains from the same sample are listed, as sequenced in a study of blood T cell repertoires in COVID-19. Produced via immunoSEQ multiplex PCR; TCRdb's table is partial and in-frame only. Of more than 80,000 clones in the sample, around four fifths were seen once. The sample comprised peripheral blood. These receptors all come from a human donor in a cohort sampled during active COVID-19.

CDR3 amino acids: CASSPEQISGNTIYF. CDR3 DNA: TGTGCCAGCTCACCAGAACAGATCTCTGGAAACACCATATATTTT. The chain uses TRBV18 and TRBJ1-3; D remains unclear. CDR3 length equals 15 residues. Trimming stripped 2 bases from V and 0 bases from J, with 8 bases between. Germline CDR1 KGHSH, CDR2 LQKENI.

The rearrangement joins TRBV3-1 (or the pseudogene TRBV3-2) to TRBJ2-3, with 12 bases identical to TRBD2. CDR3 length equals 15 residues. Germline V gene sequence: CDR1 LGHDT, CDR2 YNNKEL (reference sequence). Unmatched junction bases numbered 10, after V lost 4 bases and J lost 11 bases. DNA for the CDR3: TGTGCCAGCAGCCCGACTAGCGGGAGAAGGGAAATGCAGTATTTT. This gives the protein CASSPTSGRREMQYF.

V usage is TRBV30 and J usage is TRBJ1-2; 7 bases fit TRBD1. Losses at the gene ends were 6 bases for V and 2 bases for J; bases not matched to a gene: 6. In germline, CDR1 is GTSNPN, CDR2 SVGIG (reference sequence). The CDR3 is 13 amino acids. CDR3 in amino acids: CACNRGQNYGYTF. DNA for the CDR3: TGTGCCTGCAACCGGGGACAGAACTATGGCTACACCTTC.

The V call is TRBV5-5, the J call TRBJ2-1; 10 nucleotides align to TRBD2. This CDR3 is 15 amino acids long. Trimming removed 4 bases from V and 0 bases from J; junction bases left unmatched: 1. The germline V gene has CDR1 SGHKS and CDR2 YYEKEE (reference sequence). For the CDR3, the DNA is TGTGCCAGCAGCCCTAGCGGGAGCTCCTACAATGAGCAGTTCTTC. Its protein is CASSPSGSSYNEQFF.

The CDR3 spells CASRDNPSRDSPLHF. The CDR3 DNA follows: TGTGCCAGCAGAGACAACCCATCCAGGGATTCACCCCTCCACTTT. J is TRBJ1-6 and V is TRBV2; D is possibly TRBD1 (5 bases). V lost 6 bases and J 8 bases, leaving 17 bases between the germline ends. The CDR3 is 15 residues long. CDR1 is SNHLY, CDR2 FYNNEI, per germline.

The V call is TRBV12-3 or TRBV12-4, the J call TRBJ1-2; 7 bases line up with TRBD1. There are 12 residues in the CDR3. V was pared by 5 bases and J by 10 bases, with 7 bases of the junction left unmatched. CDR3 nucleotide sequence: TGTGCCAGCAGTCCGGGACAGAAGGCCTACACCTTC. Amino acid sequence: CASSPGQKAYTF.

This chain joins TRBV27 and TRBJ2-7; 9 nucleotides line up with TRBD2. The CDR3 runs to 15 residues. Germline loops: CDR1 MNHEY, CDR2 SMNVEV (reference sequence). V was clipped by 6 bases and J by 7 bases; unmatched bases: 13. The CDR3 here is CASSKTSGWSREQYF. The CDR3 nucleotides read TGTGCCAGCAGCAAAACTAGCGGGTGGTCTCGGGAGCAGTACTTC.

The chain combines TRBV10-3 with TRBJ1-2, with 7 bases fitting TRBD1. J gave up 2 bases and V 3 bases, and 9 bases lay outside the gene matches. The CDR3 is made up of 16 amino acids. Germline CDR1 reads ENHRY; CDR2 reads SYGVKD. The CDR3 nucleotides read TGTGCCATCAGTGACCCGACAGGGAAGTTAAACTATGGCTACACCTTC. Its protein product is CAISDPTGKLNYGYTF.

The V gene is TRBV2, the J gene TRBJ1-2; D is perhaps TRBD1 (5 bases). The CDR3 extends over 16 amino acids. The V end lost 6 bases, the J end lost 4 bases, and 21 bases lay between the germline ends. Germline V CDR1 and CDR2: SNHLY, FYNNEI. Written as DNA, the CDR3 is TGTGCCAGCAGGGCTACCGGGGGGACCTCAAGCTATGGCTACACCTTC. Translating it yields CASRATGGTSSYGYTF.

This chain joins TRBV6-4 and TRBJ1-1; a weak D match, TRBD1 (5 bases). Trimming cost V 2 bases and J 5 bases, with 15 bases left between them. This CDR3 contains 15 residues. CDR1 is MRHNA, CDR2 SNTAGT, per germline. This chain's CDR3 is CASSDEYRGWTEAFF. CDR3 sequence (DNA): TGTGCCAGCAGTGACGAGTATAGGGGTTGGACTGAAGCTTTCTTT.

J is TRBJ1-1 and V is TRBV4-1, with D perhaps matching TRBD1 (5 bases). Trimming took 2 bases from V and 4 from J, leaving 32 bases between them. The length of the CDR3 is 21 residues. Germline-derived CDR1 and CDR2 are MGHRA and YSYEKL. In DNA, the CDR3 is TGCGCCAGCAGCCAACAAACGGACAACCTCGTTGTCCTGCGAAGATCCACTGAAGCTTTCTTT. It specifies CASSQQTDNLVVLRRSTEAFF.

The chain joins TRBV7-9 to TRBJ1-2, with 9 bases identical to TRBD1. V lost 9 bases and J lost 13; bases outside the gene matches: 12. This CDR3 spans 12 amino acids. Germline V gene data show CDR1 as SEHNR and CDR2 as FQNEAQ (reference sequence). For the CDR3, the DNA is TGTGCCAGTGCGGGGGACAGGGAGGTTTTCACCTTC. Protein sequence: CASAGDREVFTF.

This rearrangement joins TRBV3-1 (or the pseudogene TRBV3-2) to TRBJ1-2; 7 bases map to TRBD1. This CDR3 is built from 14 residues. Trimming cost V 3 bases and J 9 bases; bases outside gene matches: 10. Germline CDR1 and CDR2: LGHDT and YNNKEL (reference sequence). The CDR3 nucleotides are TGTGCCAGCAGCCAGGGGACGACAGGGTACAGCTACACCTTC. Encoded protein: CASSQGTTGYSYTF.

This clone occurred many times. The chain carries TRBV10-2 and TRBJ2-1; TRBD2 matches 14 bases. The V gene end was trimmed by 7 bases and the J gene end by 6 bases; junction bases not matched to a gene: 11. Per germline, CDR1 WSHSY and CDR2 SAAADI. The CDR3 consists of 17 residues. CDR3 sequence: CASKTLGLAGGSNEQFF. In nucleotides, the CDR3 is TGCGCCAGCAAAACCCTCGGACTAGCGGGAGGCTCCAATGAGCAGTTCTTC.

This clone was recorded a few times. This sequence joins TRBV19 and TRBJ2-4, with unresolved D. The ends were cut back, 3 bases at V and 1 base at J, with 7 bases in the middle. Germline V gene data show CDR1 as LNHDA and CDR2 as SQIVND (reference sequence). The CDR3 is 14 residues long. The CDR3 nucleotides are TGTGCCAGTAGTATGGCCTCTGCCAAAAACATTCAGTACTTC. This encodes CASSMASAKNIQYF. Filled out from reference TRBV19 and TRBJ2-4, the complete variable domain reads DGGITQSPKYLFRKEGQNVTLSCEQNLNHDAMYWYRQDPGQGLRLIYYSQIVNDFQKGDIAEGYSVSREKKESFPLTVTSAQKNPTAFYLCASSMASAKNIQYFGAGTRLSVL.

The chain recombines TRBV5-1 with TRBJ2-1; 12 bases map to TRBD2. CDR3 length equals 15 residues. Germline CDR1 reads SGHRS; CDR2 reads YFSETQ. J lost 11 bases, V lost 0 bases, and 6 bases had no gene match. DNA for the CDR3: TGCGCCAGCAGCTTGGGACTAGCGGGGGCCTCTAAGCAGTTCTTC. As protein: CASSLGLAGASKQFF.

The gene calls are TRBV28 and TRBJ1-2, with D tentatively TRBD1 (5 bases). Germline CDR1 MDHEN, CDR2 SYDVKM. V lost 3 bases and J lost 8, with 13 bases in between. CDR3 length equals 13 residues. The DNA for the CDR3 is TGTGCCAGCAGTTTGGTCCAGGGTCGAGGCTACACCTTC. Its protein is CASSLVQGRGYTF.

The gene calls are TRBV6-5 and TRBJ1-4; tentatively, D is TRBD1 (6 bases). The CDR3 extends over 14 amino acids. The V end was cut by 7 bases, the J end by 2 bases, with 11 bases between. The germline gives CDR1 MNHEY, CDR2 SVGAGI. CDR3 residues: CASTGGGTNEKLFF. CDR3 nucleotides: TGTGCCAGCACCGGGGGGGGCACTAATGAAAAACTGTTTTTT.

This chain connects TRBV19 to TRBJ1-5; 7 nucleotides align to TRBD1. The CDR3 contains 15 residues. With V trimmed by 8 bases and J by 7 bases, 14 bases remained unmatched. In germline, CDR1 is LNHDA, CDR2 SQIVND (reference sequence). The DNA of the CDR3 is TGTGCCAGTGGAGATTACAGGGGTGGTAAACAGCCCCAGCATTTT. Translated: CASGDYRGGKQPQHF.

The chain combines TRBV20-1 with TRBJ2-3, with D tentatively TRBD2 (5 bases). Trimming left V 6 bases short and J 9 bases short, with 13 bases between. Germline CDR1 is DFQATT and CDR2 is SNEGSKA (reference sequence). The CDR3 runs 11 residues. The CDR3 coding sequence is TGCAGTGCAGAACTAGGTCCAACGCAGTATTTT. This sequence encodes CSAELGPTQYF.

The rearrangement links TRBV27 to TRBJ2-5; 8 bases fit TRBD2. V trimming: 6 bases; J trimming: 2 bases; junction bases outside the gene matches: 14. Germline V lookup: CDR1 MNHEY, CDR2 SMNVEV (reference sequence). The length of the CDR3 is 17 residues. The DNA for the CDR3 is TGTGCCAGCAGGGCCAAGGGGGTAGCGGGGCCACAAGAGACCCAGTACTTC. Translated, it gives CASRAKGVAGPQETQYF.

This clone appeared a few times. The J gene is TRBJ1-2, the V gene TRBV6-5, with D possibly matching TRBD1 (5 bases). Germline loops: CDR1 MNHEY, CDR2 SVGAGI. V lost 2 bases and J 5 bases, leaving 15 bases between the germline ends. CDR3 length equals 15 residues. In DNA, the CDR3 is TGTGCCAGCAGTTACAGGGGAGGATCGGGGTATGGCTACACCTTC. Translated, it gives CASSYRGGSGYGYTF.